One and the same sample provided the 29 T cell receptor beta chains below, sequenced in a study of blood T cells in healthy people across ages. PCR was performed a second time for 7 to 11 cycles using a sample-barcoded 5' primer and a J-beta primer mix. TCRdb fed the 5' RACE reads into MiXCR, producing one record per CDR3 protein. This sample carries over a million distinct CDR3 sequences, approximately 39% of them seen once, and the ten largest clones take roughly 3.7%. The specimen sequenced was blood. The receptors come from a woman younger than 30 in good health.

V is TRBV24-1 and J is TRBJ2-5, with 13 bases that match TRBD2. Germline assignment: CDR1 KGHDR and CDR2 SFDVKD. The V segment lost 5 bases and the J segment 7 bases; nucleotides outside the gene matches: 9. The CDR3 contains 16 residues. The CDR3 spells CATSVRTSGSLGTQYF. The DNA for the CDR3 is TGTGCCACCAGTGTTAGGACTAGCGGGAGTTTAGGGACCCAGTACTTC.

V usage is TRBV11-2 and J usage is TRBJ2-7; no clear D gene. Germline CDR1 and CDR2: SGHAT and FQNNGV. Trimming stripped 4 bases from V and 7 bases from J, with 17 bases between. The CDR3 spans 14 residues. The DNA of the CDR3 is TGTGCCAGCAGCTCCCATACGGGCCGGAATGAGCAGTACTTC. This codes for CASSSHTGRNEQYF.

J is TRBJ2-3 and V is TRBV3-1; tentatively, D is TRBD2 (5 bases). This CDR3 contains 14 residues. Trimming left V 2 bases short and J 4 bases short, with 10 bases between. CDR1 and CDR2 from the germline V gene are LGHDT and YNNKEL (reference sequence). This CDR3 is CASSQNGLADTQYF. The CDR3 DNA reads as TGTGCCAGCAGCCAAAACGGACTGGCAGATACGCAGTATTTT.

CDR3 DNA sequence: TGTGCCAGCAGTTCTGCGGGACTAGGGGACAATGAGCAGTTCTTC. Protein sequence: CASSSAGLGDNEQFF. V usage is TRBV27 and J usage is TRBJ2-1; 8 positions match TRBD2. The CDR3 is made up of 15 amino acids. V lost 4 bases and J lost 5; bases outside the gene matches: 7. Germline CDR1 is MNHEY and CDR2 is SMNVEV (reference sequence).

The genes are TRBV7-2 and TRBJ2-7; D is uncertain. Trimming removed 5 bases from V and 6 bases from J, with 8 bases in between. The CDR3 length is 11 residues. Germline assignment: CDR1 SGHTA and CDR2 FQGNSA. DNA for the CDR3: TGTGCCAGCAGCCGCGAGCTCGAGCAGTACTTC. Residues: CASSRELEQYF.

This chain links TRBV18 with TRBJ2-5, with 9 bases lining up with TRBD2. Germline CDR1 reads KGHSH; CDR2 reads LQKENI. The CDR3 sequence is 16 residues long. Germline trimming cut 2 bases from V and 5 bases from J; bases unmatched to any gene: 9. This CDR3 is CASSPRTSDHGETQYF. The CDR3 DNA sequence: TGTGCCAGCTCACCAAGGACTAGCGACCATGGGGAGACCCAGTACTTC.

Many counts were recorded for this clonotype. The gene calls are TRBV29-1 and TRBJ2-3; no clear D. CDR1 and CDR2 from the germline V gene are SQVTM and ANQGSEA. Trimming removed 2 bases from V and 3 bases from J, with 12 bases in between. This CDR3 has 14 residues. The CDR3 nucleotides read TGCAGCGTTGAACTTCAGGAAGGTACAGATACGCAGTATTTT. The encoded protein is CSVELQEGTDTQYF.

J is TRBJ2-4 and V is TRBV15; possibly TRBD2 for D (5 bases). Germline V gene sequence: CDR1 LNHNV, CDR2 YYDKDF (reference sequence). Trimming removed 5 bases from V and 2 bases from J, with 19 bases in between. CDR3 size: 17 residues. The CDR3 nucleotides read TGTGCCACCAGCCCCATTATAAGTCGAGGGACCAAAAACATTCAGTACTTC. It encodes CATSPIISRGTKNIQYF.

The chain links TRBV6-5 to TRBJ1-2; D is unresolved. The V gene's germline CDR1 is MNHEY and CDR2 SVGAGI. V lost 4 bases, J lost 8 bases, and 11 bases lay in between. The CDR3 has 12 residues. The CDR3 protein is CASSSGSVGYTF. The CDR3 nucleotides read TGTGCCAGCAGTTCGGGGTCGGTAGGCTACACCTTC.

This clonotype was counted only a few times. The CDR3, as DNA: TGTGCCAGCAGTTTGGTAGCGGGAGGGGAAGAGACCCAGTACTTC. It codes for CASSLVAGGEETQYF. V and J are TRBV6-6 and TRBJ2-5, with 11 nucleotides matching TRBD2. V shed 4 bases and J 3 bases; nucleotides not matched to a gene: 4. Germline CDR1 reads MNHNY; CDR2 reads SVGAGI (reference sequence). CDR3 size: 15 residues.

The rearrangement joins TRBV20-1 to TRBJ2-1; 11 nucleotides line up with TRBD2. Gene TRBJ2-7 matches the end of the DNA better, so the J call may be wrong. Germline loops: CDR1 DFQATT, CDR2 SNEGSKA (reference sequence). The CDR3 runs to 15 residues. CDR3 coding DNA: TGCAGTGCCACTAGCGGGAGCGGCGCCTACAACGAGCAGTACTTC. As protein: CSATSGSGAYNEQYF.

In this sample, this clonotype turned up many times. This chain uses TRBV5-1 with TRBJ2-1, with TRBD1 as a possible D gene (5 bases). V shed 0 bases and J shed 3 bases, with 13 bases lying between them. Germline loops: CDR1 SGHRS, CDR2 YFSETQ. This CDR3 contains 16 residues. The CDR3 loop is CASSLEAGKLYNEQFF. CDR3 bases: TGCGCCAGCAGCTTGGAGGCAGGGAAGCTCTACAATGAGCAGTTCTTC.

This clonotype was counted only a few times. This chain links TRBV20-1 with TRBJ1-2; D call uncertain. The CDR3 is 15 amino acids. The germline V gene has CDR1 DFQATT and CDR2 SNEGSKA (reference sequence). Trimming left V 5 bases short and J 5 bases short, with 21 bases between. DNA of the CDR3: TGCAGTGCTCAACCCGGACGGGCCACTTTTTATGGCTACACCTTC. As protein: CSAQPGRATFYGYTF.

The chain recombines TRBV2 with TRBJ2-1; D may correspond to TRBD1 or TRBD2 (6 bases each). The CDR3 spans 14 residues. Germline V gene data show CDR1 as SNHLY and CDR2 as FYNNEI. The V end was cut by 9 bases, the J end by 3 bases, with 15 bases between. CDR3 nucleotides: TGTGCCAGTCGGGGGCCGTTGGGCTACAATGAGCAGTTCTTC. Translation: CASRGPLGYNEQFF. Using reference TRBV2 and TRBJ2-1 for the parts outside the CDR3, the full variable domain is EPEVTQTPSHQVTQMGQEVILRCVPISNHLYFYWYRQILGQKVEFLVSFYNNEISEKSEIFDDQFSVERPDGSNFTLKIRSTKLEDSAMYFCASRGPLGYNEQFFGPGTRLTVL.

This clonotype was observed a few times. The V and J genes are TRBV5-1 and TRBJ2-5; 7 nucleotides match TRBD1. J was trimmed by 0 bases and V by 3 bases; bases with no gene match: 2. Germline lookup yields CDR1 SGHRS and CDR2 YFSETQ. This CDR3 has 14 residues. The CDR3 sequence: CASSSGQYQETQYF. CDR3 nucleotide sequence: TGCGCCAGCAGCTCGGGACAGTACCAAGAGACCCAGTACTTC.

This clonotype was seen a handful of times. V and J are TRBV20-1 and TRBJ2-4, with 7 bases matching TRBD1. Germline V gene data show CDR1 as DFQATT and CDR2 as SNEGSKA (reference sequence). The CDR3 covers 14 residues. V shed 5 bases and J 0 bases; nucleotides not matched to a gene: 4. The CDR3 loop is CSARDSLAKNIQYF. The CDR3 region has the DNA TGCAGTGCTCGGGACAGCCTAGCCAAAAACATTCAGTACTTC.

This clonotype was recorded a few times. V is TRBV5-1 and J is TRBJ1-2, with D hard to call. V shed 2 bases and J shed 8 bases, with 16 bases lying between them. CDR1 is SGHRS and CDR2 is YFSETQ in the germline V gene. The CDR3 sequence is 14 residues long. DNA of the CDR3: TGCGCCAGCAGCTTCGCGGACCGATTGAGAGGCTACACCTTC. Its protein product is CASSFADRLRGYTF. The whole variable domain, remainder taken from reference TRBV5-1 and TRBJ1-2, is KAGVTQTPRYLIKTRGQQVTLSCSPISGHRSVSWYQQTPGQGLQFLFEYFSETQRNKGNFPGRFSGRQFSNSRSEMNVSTLELGDSALYLCASSFADRLRGYTFGSGTRLTVV.

The rearrangement uses TRBV30 and TRBJ2-1, with 11 bases matching TRBD2. Germline lookup yields CDR1 GTSNPN and CDR2 SVGIG (reference sequence). The J segment lost 8 bases and the V segment lost 5 bases, leaving 11 bases of the junction unmatched. The CDR3 length is 15 residues. The CDR3 sequence: CAWASTSGVSHEQFF. The CDR3 DNA sequence: TGTGCCTGGGCCTCGACTAGCGGGGTCAGCCATGAGCAGTTCTTC.

This chain uses TRBV11-2 with TRBJ1-1; the match to TRBD1 covers 9 bases. V trimming: 3 bases; J trimming: 0 bases; junction bases outside the gene matches: 8. The CDR3 consists of 17 residues. Germline V lookup: CDR1 SGHAT, CDR2 FQNNGV. The CDR3 bases are TGTGCCAGCAGCTTCCCCCTGACAGGGGGGGTGAACACTGAAGCTTTCTTT. It yields the protein CASSFPLTGGVNTEAFF.

This clonotype was seen more than once but under ten times. This chain links TRBV4-1 with TRBJ1-2; D ambiguous. Trimming shortened V by 4 bases and J by 6 bases, and 12 bases separated the two germline ends. The CDR3 contains 13 residues. Germline-derived CDR1 and CDR2 are MGHRA and YSYEKL. CDR3 residues: CASSPNPGNGYTF. The CDR3 DNA sequence: TGCGCCAGCAGCCCTAACCCGGGCAATGGCTACACCTTC.

The chain's CDR3 is CASSSGYKRDTDSNQPQHF. The CDR3 region has the DNA TGTGCCAGCAGCTCGGGGTATAAGCGGGACACCGATAGCAATCAGCCCCAGCATTTT. The gene calls are TRBV7-2 and TRBJ1-5; tentatively, D is TRBD1 (6 bases). Trimming left V 4 bases short and J 0 bases short, with 22 bases between. Germline V gene data show CDR1 as SGHTA and CDR2 as FQGNSA. This CDR3 region has 19 residues.

This rearrangement joins TRBV20-1 to TRBJ2-5, with D maybe TRBD2 (5 bases). Germline V gene data show CDR1 as DFQATT and CDR2 as SNEGSKA (reference sequence). V was cut by 3 bases and J by 2 bases, with 7 bases left in between. The CDR3 length is 12 residues. The chain's CDR3 is CSASGMQETQYF. CDR3 bases: TGCAGTGCTAGCGGGATGCAAGAGACCCAGTACTTC.

The chain is built from TRBV27 and TRBJ2-1, with D tentatively TRBD2 (6 bases). The CDR3 spans 14 residues. Germline V gives CDR1 MNHEY, CDR2 SMNVEV (reference sequence). Trimming took 7 bases from V and 8 from J, leaving 18 bases between them. The CDR3 loop is CASNYSGVGDEQFF. The CDR3 DNA is TGTGCCAGCAATTATTCGGGGGTAGGCGATGAGCAGTTCTTC.

The chain joins TRBV5-1 to TRBJ2-2; 8 positions agree with TRBD2. The CDR3 is 15 amino acids. From germline, CDR1 is SGHRS and CDR2 YFSETQ. The trim removed 0 bases at V and 4 bases at J, leaving 2 bases unmatched. The CDR3 DNA reads TGCGCCAGCAGCTTGGACGGGAGGGCCACCGGGGAGCTGTTTTTT. This translates into CASSLDGRATGELFF. The whole variable domain, filled in from reference TRBV5-1 and TRBJ2-2, reads KAGVTQTPRYLIKTRGQQVTLSCSPISGHRSVSWYQQTPGQGLQFLFEYFSETQRNKGNFPGRFSGRQFSNSRSEMNVSTLELGDSALYLCASSLDGRATGELFFGEGSRLTVL.

With respect to this clonotype: The junction and the germline gene differ at one end; a read error may be behind it. The chain recombines TRBV29-1 with TRBJ2-1, with 7 bases lining up with TRBD2. CDR1 is SQVTM and CDR2 is ANQGSEA in the germline V gene. This CDR3 spans 16 amino acids. CDR3 in amino acids: CGVPRRAGISYNEQFF. The CDR3 DNA reads as TGCGGCGTCCCGAGGAGAGCGGGGATCTCCTACAATGAGCAGTTCTTC.

This clonotype has a handful of counts. The gene calls are TRBV9 and TRBJ2-3; D unresolved. The length of the CDR3 is 12 residues. V was clipped by 6 bases and J by 1 base, with 6 bases between them. Germline CDR1 reads SGDLS; CDR2 reads YYNGEE. Here the CDR3 DNA reads TGTGCCAGCAACCAGGGCACAGATACGCAGTATTTT. This sequence encodes CASNQGTDTQYF. The full variable domain, its missing parts supplied by reference TRBV9 and TRBJ2-3, is DSGVTQTPKHLITATGQRVTLRCSPRSGDLSVYWYQQSLDQGLQFLIQYYNGEERAKGNILERFSAQQFPDLHSELNLSSLELGDSALYFCASNQGTDTQYFGPGTRLTVL.

This clonotype occurred a few times. V gene TRBV11-2 combines with J gene TRBJ2-5; D is ambiguous. Deletions cut 6 bases from V and 2 bases from J, with 13 bases between. Per germline, CDR1 SGHAT and CDR2 FQNNGV. The CDR3 spans 14 residues. Written as DNA, the CDR3 is TGTGCCAGCAGTCACTGGGCCTATCAAGAGACCCAGTACTTC. This encodes CASSHWAYQETQYF. Using reference TRBV11-2 and TRBJ2-5 for the parts outside the CDR3, the full variable domain is EAGVAQSPRYKIIEKRQSVAFWCNPISGHATLYWYQQILGQGPKLLIQFQNNGVVDDSQLPKDRFSAERLKGVDSTLKIQPAKLEDSAVYLCASSHWAYQETQYFGPGTRLLVL.

The genes are TRBV4-3 and TRBJ2-5; 8 nucleotides align to TRBD2. Trimming removed 6 bases from V and 6 bases from J; junction bases left unmatched: 6. Germline V gene sequence: CDR1 LGHNA, CDR2 YSLEER. CDR3 length: 13 residues. The CDR3, as DNA: TGCGCCAGCAGTAGCGGGATCCTTAAGACCCAGTACTTC. Its protein product is CASSSGILKTQYF.

The CDR3 here is CASSGGGADTQYF. The CDR3 DNA reads TGTGCCAGCAGTGGAGGTGGGGCAGATACGCAGTATTTT. The genes are TRBV25-1 and TRBJ2-3; D ambiguous. CDR3 size: 13 residues. V was pared by 4 bases and J by 4 bases, with 9 bases between. Germline CDR1 and CDR2: MGHDK and SYGVNS.